The T cell receptor (beta chain) described here comes from a study of cytomegalovirus exposure and HLA in healthy donors. The study, taken as a whole, reports: Specificity for CMV antigens was confirmed in vitro for a few of the CMV-associated chains. According to a later analysis, TCR clusters from the first cohort tended to co-occur in the 120 or so validation repertoires.

This clone was observed once. Its specificity is unknown. Clones were sequenced by immunoSEQ multiplex PCR, and TCRdb holds only the in-frame ones, with some missing. There are roughly 75,000 clones in the sample; about 93% occur only once, and more than 2% lies in the top ten. V was trimmed by 4 bases and J by 9 bases, leaving 17 bases between them. The CDR3 contains 15 residues. Per germline, CDR1 SGHRS and CDR2 YFSETQ. The specimen was PBMCs. The receptor was derived from a woman younger than 30 in good health and CMV-seronegative. V gene TRBV5-1 combines with J gene TRBJ1-6; possibly TRBD1 for D (6 bases). CDR3 in amino acids: CASSPNRAGSSPLHF. The CDR3 DNA reads TGCGCCAGCAGCCCGAACAGGGCTGGGAGTTCACCCCTCCACTTT.